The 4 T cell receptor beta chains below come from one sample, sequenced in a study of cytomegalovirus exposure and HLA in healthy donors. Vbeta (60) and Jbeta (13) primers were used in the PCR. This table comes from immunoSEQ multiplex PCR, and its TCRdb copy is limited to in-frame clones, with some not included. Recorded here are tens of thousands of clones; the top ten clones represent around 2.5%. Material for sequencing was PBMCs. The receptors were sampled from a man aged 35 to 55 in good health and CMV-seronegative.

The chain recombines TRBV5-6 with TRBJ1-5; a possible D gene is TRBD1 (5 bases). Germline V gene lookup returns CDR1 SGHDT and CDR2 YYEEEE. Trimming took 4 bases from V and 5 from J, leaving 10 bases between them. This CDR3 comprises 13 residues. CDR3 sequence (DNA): TGTGCCAGCAGCGTCCAGGGTTATCAGCCCCAGCATTTT. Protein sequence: CASSVQGYQPQHF. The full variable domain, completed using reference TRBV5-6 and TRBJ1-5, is DAGVTQSPTHLIKTRGQQVTLRCSPKSGHDTVSWYQQALGQGPQFIFQYYEEEERQRGNFPDRFSGHQFPNYSSELNVNALLLGDSALYLCASSVQGYQPQHFGDGTRLSIL.

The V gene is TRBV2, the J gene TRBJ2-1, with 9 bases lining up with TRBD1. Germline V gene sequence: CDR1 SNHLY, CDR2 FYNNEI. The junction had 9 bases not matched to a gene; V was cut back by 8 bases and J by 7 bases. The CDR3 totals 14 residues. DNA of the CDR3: TGTGCCAGCCTGGGGCTACAGGGGGCGAATGAGCAGTTCTTC. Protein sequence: CASLGLQGANEQFF.

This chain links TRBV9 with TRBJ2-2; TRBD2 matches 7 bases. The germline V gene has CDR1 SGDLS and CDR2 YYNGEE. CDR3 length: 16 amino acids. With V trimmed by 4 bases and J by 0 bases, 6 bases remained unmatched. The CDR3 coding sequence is TGTGCCAGCAGCACGCGGACTAGTGCGAACACCGGGGAGCTGTTTTTT. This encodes CASSTRTSANTGELFF.

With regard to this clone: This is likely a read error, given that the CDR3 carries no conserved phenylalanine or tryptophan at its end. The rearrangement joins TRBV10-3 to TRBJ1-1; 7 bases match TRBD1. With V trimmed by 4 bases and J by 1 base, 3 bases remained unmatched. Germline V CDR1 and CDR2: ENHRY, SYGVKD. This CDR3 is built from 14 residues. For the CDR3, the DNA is TGTGCCATCAGTGGACGGACAGGGAACACTGAAGCTTTCCTT. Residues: CAISGRTGNTEAFL.